This is a list of T cell receptor beta chains from one sample in a study of cytomegalovirus exposure and HLA in healthy donors. Assay used: immunoSEQ multiplex PCR; TCRdb lists only in-frame clones, some missing. The table records 110,000 or so clones, 82% of them present only once. The sequenced sample consisted of PBMCs. These receptors came from a woman between 18 and 29 years old in good health and CMV-seronegative. CDR3s include the opening cysteine and the closing phenylalanine or tryptophan. Each record gives: D gene, V gene, clone size, J gene, CDR3 protein, CDR3 DNA. A D gene is named only where the DNA matches it firmly. The listing skips clone size in some rows; elsewhere it reads once, few, many or a size class.

D: .
V: TRBV20-1
size: .
J: TRBJ1-2
CDR3: CSAVQVEGTF
DNA: TGCAGTGCGGTACAGGTAGAAGGGACCTTC

D: TRBD1
V: TRBV29-1
size: .
J: TRBJ1-2
CDR3: CSVGQGASSYGYTF
DNA: TGCAGCGTTGGCCAGGGGGCGTCTAGCTATGGCTACACCTTC

D: .
V: TRBV29-1
size: .
J: TRBJ2-5
CDR3: CSVEGAAGVQETQYF
DNA: TGCAGCGTTGAAGGTGCCGCAGGGGTTCAAGAGACCCAGTACTTC

D: TRBD1
V: TRBV7-9
size: few
J: TRBJ2-5
CDR3: CASSFTTGTGKETQYF
DNA: TGTGCCAGCAGCTTCACCACCGGGACAGGGAAAGAGACCCAGTACTTC

D: .
V: TRBV6-5
size: few
J: TRBJ2-5
CDR3: CTSGAQETQYF
DNA: TGTACCTCAGGGGCTCAAGAGACCCAGTACTTC

D: TRBD1
V: TRBV7-9
size: once
J: TRBJ1-1
CDR3: CASSATGEGTEAFF
DNA: TGTGCCAGCAGCGCCACAGGGGAAGGCACTGAAGCTTTCTTT

D: .
V: TRBV5-5
size: few
J: TRBJ2-7
CDR3: CASSLASTAYYEQYF
DNA: TGTGCCAGCAGCTTGGCCTCGACAGCGTACTACGAGCAGTACTTC

D: .
V: TRBV10-3
size: .
J: TRBJ2-5
CDR3: CAISERGTQETQYF
DNA: TGTGCCATCAGTGAAAGGGGAACCCAAGAGACCCAGTACTTC

D: .
V: TRBV28
size: .
J: TRBJ2-7
CDR3: CASSLVGATGRVSEQYF
DNA: TGTGCCAGCAGTTTAGTAGGGGCGACTGGAAGGGTTTCCGAGCAGTACTTC

D: .
V: TRBV30
size: .
J: TRBJ2-5
CDR3: CAWSDGVIETQYF
DNA: TGTGCCTGGAGTGACGGGGTTATAGAGACCCAGTACTTC

D: TRBD2
V: TRBV4-3
size: .
J: TRBJ2-1
CDR3: CASSQDSGGASWDEQFF
DNA: TGCGCCAGCAGCCAAGACAGCGGGGGGGCTTCGTGGGATGAGCAGTTCTTC

D: .
V: TRBV20-1
size: .
J: TRBJ2-5
CDR3: CSGQHQETQYF
DNA: TGCAGTGGACAGCACCAAGAGACCCAGTACTTC

D: TRBD1
V: TRBV19
size: .
J: TRBJ1-5
CDR3: CASNDRDGQPQHF
DNA: TGTGCCAGTAACGACAGGGACGGGCAGCCCCAGCATTTT

D: TRBD1
V: TRBV6-1
size: few
J: TRBJ1-2
CDR3: CASSTRTGTADGYTF
DNA: TGTGCCAGCAGCACCCGGACCGGGACAGCGGATGGCTACACCTTC

D: TRBD2
V: TRBV13
size: .
J: TRBJ2-1
CDR3: CASSFLAGGWPYNEQFF
DNA: TGTGCCAGCAGCTTCCTAGCGGGGGGCTGGCCCTACAATGAGCAGTTCTTC

D: TRBD1
V: TRBV7-8
size: .
J: TRBJ1-1
CDR3: CASSSGQGWNTEAFF
DNA: TGTGCCAGCAGCTCGGGACAGGGCTGGAACACTGAAGCTTTCTTT

D: TRBD1
V: TRBV19
size: .
J: TRBJ1-1
CDR3: CASSSGGGYTEAFF
DNA: TGTGCCAGTAGTAGTGGAGGGGGCTACACTGAAGCTTTCTTT